The clone carrying this T cell receptor (beta chain) was counted ten times or more. Its target is not known. This record belongs to a study of Graves' ophthalmopathy and Graves' hyperthyroidism. The CDR3 is 13 amino acids. Trimming left V 0 bases short and J 7 bases short, with 9 bases between. Germline values: CDR1 MNHNS, CDR2 SASEGT. Using RNA transcripts, the TCR beta CDR3 regions were amplified. HTBI-primed RT-PCR formed the first round, and a multiplex PCR formed the second. In TCRdb, the multiplex PCR reads were re-called with MiXCR into one record per CDR3 protein. The sample has some 380,000 distinct CDR3 sequences; 15% are singletons. The term stable hyperthyroidism indicated an absence of ophthalmopathy within 18 months of follow-up. General study findings and limits: Both a roughly 65% sensitivity and an approximately 72% specificity characterized the model's predictions of ophthalmopathy progression.

The rearrangement joins TRBV6-1 to TRBJ1-1; no reliable D call. Sequences were obtained from peripheral blood. The TCR sequence derives from a woman aged 18-29 years with stable Graves' hyperthyroidism. DNA for the CDR3: TGTGCCAGCAGTGAAGCTCCACAATTTGAAGCTTTCTTT. Translating gives CASSEAPQFEAFF.